This TCR beta chain was retrieved from a study of T cell responses to AZD1222 COVID-19 vaccine. General study results and limits: At baseline, seropositivity was found in only 5 to 7 AZD1222 recipients. Repertoire samples came only from after the peak T cell response. Across the whole spike, CD4 TCRs peaked at regions 160-218 and 743-854. There were mostly white British donors and more females than males, and clonal diversity was possibly underestimated.

Method: immunoSEQ multiplex PCR; TCRdb's copy keeps in-frame clones and lacks some. The sample holds 100,000 or so clones, roughly 84% seen once. This clone was found once. Its antigen remains unknown. The CDR3 sequence is 21 residues long. Unmatched junction bases numbered 19, after V lost 3 bases and J lost 4 bases. The sequencing here drew on peripheral blood, taken on day 0 of AZD1222 vaccination. The sequence was collected from an adult in good health. J is TRBJ2-5 and V is TRBV23-1; 14 nucleotides match TRBD2. TRBV23-1 qualifies as an ORF whose function is uncertain. The DNA of the CDR3 is TGCGCCAGCAGTCATTCCGCTTGGCACCCGGGACTAGCGGGGGCCCGAGAGACCCAGTACTTC. Encoded protein: CASSHSAWHPGLAGARETQYF.